Listed below are T cell receptor beta chains from one sample, sequenced in a study of OX40 agonist ivuxolimab in advanced cancers. The method was immunoSEQ multiplex PCR; TCRdb's version includes in-frame clones alone and lacks a portion of them. The repertoire holds 70,000 to 95,000 clones, with over 70% as singletons. Material: CD4+ or CD8+ T cells sorted from blood, obtained in a trial of the OX40 agonist ivuxolimab. Every receptor here comes from an adult with an advanced solid tumor such as melanoma, head and neck, liver or kidney cancer. CDR3s include the opening cysteine and the closing phenylalanine or tryptophan. Fields, in order: D gene, V gene, J gene, clone size, CDR3 protein, CDR3 DNA. D genes are given only for firm matches. A row's size may be missing; if present it is once, few, many or a size class.

>-|TRBV15|TRBJ2-3|-
CATMGRGDTQYF
TGTGCCACCATGGGGCGGGGAGATACGCAGTATTTT
>-|TRBV7-2|TRBJ2-5|-
CASRVTGETQYF
TGTGCCAGCAGAGTAACCGGAGAGACCCAGTACTTC
>-|TRBV6-5|TRBJ2-1|-
CASSYSTGTYNEQFF
TGTGCCAGCAGTTACTCGACCGGGACTTACAATGAGCAGTTCTTC
>TRBD1|TRBV11-2|TRBJ1-1|-
CASRDDRVGTEAFF
TGTGCCAGCAGAGACGACAGGGTTGGTACTGAAGCTTTCTTT
>TRBD2|TRBV2|TRBJ2-1|-
CASSLAGVYNEQFF
TGTGCCAGCAGTCTTGCGGGGGTCTACAATGAGCAGTTCTTC
>-|TRBV28|TRBJ1-5|-
CAISFQTGRGVQPQHF
TGTGCCATATCATTCCAGACCGGACGGGGGGTCCAGCCCCAGCATTTT
>-|TRBV5-6|TRBJ2-5|-
CASSLEKETQYF
TGTGCCAGCAGCTTGGAGAAGGAGACCCAGTACTTC
>-|TRBV5-4|TRBJ2-7|-
CASSLEEGAGYEQYF
TGTGCCAGCAGCTTGGAGGAGGGGGCGGGCTACGAGCAGTACTTC
>TRBD1|TRBV2|TRBJ1-1|few
CASRGQVNTEAFF
TGTGCCAGCAGGGGACAGGTGAACACTGAAGCTTTCTTT
>-|TRBV6-1|TRBJ1-1|-
CAAERQAMRTEAFF
TGTGCAGCAGAAAGACAGGCCATGAGGACTGAAGCTTTCTTT
>-|TRBV19|TRBJ1-2|-
CASTPSGWGYTF
TGTGCCAGTACCCCATCGGGGTGGGGCTACACCTTC
>-|TRBV27|TRBJ1-5|-
CASSLTGGGQPQHF
TGTGCCAGCAGTTTAACCGGGGGCGGTCAGCCCCAGCATTTT
>-|TRBV10-3|TRBJ2-7|-
CAIKKTGYNSYEQYF
TGTGCCATCAAAAAGACAGGATACAACTCCTACGAGCAGTACTTC
>TRBD1|TRBV4-1|TRBJ1-5|-
CASSQDGQGAPDF
TGCGCCAGCAGCCAAGACGGGCAGGGGGCGCCGGATTTT
>-|TRBV9|TRBJ2-1|few
CASSALGSLPYNEQFF
TGTGCCAGCAGCGCCTTGGGCAGCCTACCCTACAATGAGCAGTTCTTC
>-|TRBV27|TRBJ1-2|-
CASSVKGDYGYTF
TGTGCCAGCAGTGTAAAGGGGGACTATGGCTACACCTTC
>-|TRBV18|TRBJ1-1|-
CASSVTDMNTEAFF
TGTGCCAGCTCAGTCACCGACATGAACACTGAAGCTTTCTTT
>-|TRBV7-2|TRBJ1-2|-
CASSPAVRGDGYTF
TGTGCCAGCAGCCCGGCGGTCCGTGGCGATGGCTACACCTTC